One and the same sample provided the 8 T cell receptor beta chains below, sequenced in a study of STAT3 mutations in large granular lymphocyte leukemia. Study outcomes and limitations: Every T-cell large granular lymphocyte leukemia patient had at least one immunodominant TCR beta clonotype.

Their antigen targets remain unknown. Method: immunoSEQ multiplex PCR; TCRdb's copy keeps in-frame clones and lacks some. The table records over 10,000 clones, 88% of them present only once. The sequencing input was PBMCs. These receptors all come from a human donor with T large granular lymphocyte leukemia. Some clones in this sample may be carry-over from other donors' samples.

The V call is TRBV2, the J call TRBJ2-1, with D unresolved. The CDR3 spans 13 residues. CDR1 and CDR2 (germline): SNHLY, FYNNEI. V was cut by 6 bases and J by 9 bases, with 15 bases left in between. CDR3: CASSDSGLVEQFF. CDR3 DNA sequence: TGTGCCAGCAGCGACTCCGGGCTGGTTGAGCAGTTCTTC.

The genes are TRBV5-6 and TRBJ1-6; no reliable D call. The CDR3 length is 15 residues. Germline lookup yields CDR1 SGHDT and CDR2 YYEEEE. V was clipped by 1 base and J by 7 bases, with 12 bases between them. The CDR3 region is CASSLSTFWNSPLHF. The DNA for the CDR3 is TGTGCCAGCAGCTTGAGCACGTTTTGGAATTCACCCCTCCACTTT.

The CDR3 DNA is TGTGCCTGGAGTGCGGGACAAGTCCAAGAGACCCAGTACTTC. It specifies CAWSAGQVQETQYF. J is TRBJ2-5 and V is TRBV30; D perhaps matches TRBD1 (6 bases). This CDR3 has 14 amino acids. Germline V CDR1 and CDR2: GTSNPN, SVGIG (reference sequence). Trimming pared 1 base from V and 1 base from J, leaving 10 bases between.

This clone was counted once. CDR3 residues: CASRREGGASNSPLHF. Here the CDR3 DNA reads TGTGCCAGCAGGCGGGAAGGGGGCGCGAGTAATTCACCCCTCCACTTT. The V gene is TRBV5-4, the J gene TRBJ1-6; 7 bases line up with TRBD1. From germline, CDR1 is SGHNT and CDR2 YYREEE (reference sequence). The CDR3 runs to 16 residues. With V trimmed by 5 bases and J by 6 bases, 11 bases remained unmatched. The full variable domain, with the rest looked up from reference TRBV5-4 and TRBJ1-6, is ETGVTQSPTHLIKTRGQQVTLRCSSQSGHNTVSWYQQALGQGPQFIFQYYREEENGRGNFPPRFSGLQFPNYSSELNVNALELDDSALYLCASRREGGASNSPLHFGNGTRLTVT.

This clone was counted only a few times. CDR3 sequence: CAISVNYGYTF. For the CDR3, the DNA is TGTGCCATCAGCGTTAACTATGGCTACACCTTC. This chain joins TRBV10-3 and TRBJ1-2, with D uncertain. Germline CDR1 and CDR2: ENHRY and SYGVKD. The CDR3 is 11 residues long. The V gene lost 6 bases and the J gene lost 1 base, with 3 bases spanning the gap.

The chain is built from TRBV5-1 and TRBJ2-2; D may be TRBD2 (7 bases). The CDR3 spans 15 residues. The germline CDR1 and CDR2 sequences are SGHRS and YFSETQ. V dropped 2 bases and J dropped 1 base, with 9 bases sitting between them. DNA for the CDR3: TGCGCCAGCAGCTTAGGGGGGGTGAACACCGGGGAGCTGTTTTTT. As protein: CASSLGGVNTGELFF.

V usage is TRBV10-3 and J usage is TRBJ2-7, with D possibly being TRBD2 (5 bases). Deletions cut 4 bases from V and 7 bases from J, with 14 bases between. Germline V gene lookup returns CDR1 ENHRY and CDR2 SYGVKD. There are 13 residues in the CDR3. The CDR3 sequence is CAISALVGREQYV. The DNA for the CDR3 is TGTGCCATCAGTGCCTTAGTGGGGAGAGAGCAGTACGTC.

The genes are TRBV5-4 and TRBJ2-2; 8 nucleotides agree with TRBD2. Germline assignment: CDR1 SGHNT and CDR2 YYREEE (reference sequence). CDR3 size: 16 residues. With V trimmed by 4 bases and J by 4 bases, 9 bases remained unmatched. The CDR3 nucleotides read TGTGCCAGCAGCCCAGCGGGGGACCTCTTCACCGGGGAGCTGTTTTTT. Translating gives CASSPAGDLFTGELFF.